What follows are 2 T cell receptor beta chains derived from one specimen sequenced in a study of shared clonotypes between healthy human individuals. Using immunoSEQ multiplex PCR, the repertoire was profiled, and TCRdb retains in-frame clones only, with some absent. Among approximately 2.1 million clones listed, over 90% were seen once. Sample: naive CD4+ T cells from PBMCs. Subset specified: CD45RA+ positively selected. The receptors derive from a man younger than 35 in good health. Some clones in this sample may be carry-over from other donors' samples.

The chain joins TRBV27 to TRBJ2-2; 9 positions match TRBD1. Germline-derived CDR1 and CDR2 are MNHEY and SMNVEV (reference sequence). With 4 bases clipped from V and 5 bases from J, the junction kept 11 bases outside the gene matches. This CDR3 is 17 amino acids long. The CDR3 reads CASSYVYGQGTTGELFF. CDR3 DNA sequence: TGTGCCAGCAGTTATGTTTACGGACAGGGGACGACCGGGGAGCTGTTTTTT.

This chain links TRBV5-1 with TRBJ1-1; no clear D. Germline CDR1 reads SGHRS; CDR2 reads YFSETQ. The CDR3 length is 14 residues. V was cut by 7 bases and J by 4 bases, with 17 bases left in between. Here the CDR3 reads CASSAIAGLTEAFF. Written as DNA, the CDR3 is TGCGCCAGCTCGGCAATAGCGGGCCTCACTGAAGCTTTCTTT.